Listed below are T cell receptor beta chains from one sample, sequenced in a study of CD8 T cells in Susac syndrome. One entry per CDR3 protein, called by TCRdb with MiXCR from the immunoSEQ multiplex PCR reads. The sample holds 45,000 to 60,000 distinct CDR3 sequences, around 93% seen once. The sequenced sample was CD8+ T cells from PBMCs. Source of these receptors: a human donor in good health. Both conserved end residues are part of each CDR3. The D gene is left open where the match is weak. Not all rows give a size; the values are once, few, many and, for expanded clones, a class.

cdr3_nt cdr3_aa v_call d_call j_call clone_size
TGTGCCAGCAGCCACGGGTCTCCCGGAAACACCATATATTTT CASSHGSPGNTIYF TRBV27 . TRBJ1-3 .
TGTGCCAGCAGCTTGGAAAAGGGGTACACTGAAGCTTTCTTT CASSLEKGYTEAFF TRBV5-4 . TRBJ1-1 .
TGTGCCAGCAGCCACCCGGGACTAGCGGGAGCCCGGGTGAGGGAGACCCAGTACTTC CASSHPGLAGARVRETQYF TRBV3-1 TRBD2 TRBJ2-5 .
TGTGCCAGCAATACCTTTAGCCCTAGCGGCTTCTCCTACAATGAGCAGTTCTTC CASNTFSPSGFSYNEQFF TRBV27 TRBD2 TRBJ2-1 .
TGCGCCAGCAGCCAGGGGCGCATTGGCTACAATGAGCAGTTCTTC CASSQGRIGYNEQFF TRBV4-1 . TRBJ2-1 .
TGTGCCAGCAGTCCCAGGACTAGCGGCACAGATACGCAGTATTTT CASSPRTSGTDTQYF TRBV6-2/TRBV6-3 TRBD2 TRBJ2-3 .
TGTGCCAGTACCGACACGGGTTATGGCTACACCTTC CASTDTGYGYTF TRBV19 . TRBJ1-2 .
TGTGCCAGCAGTCCGGACAGGGTCAAAGAGACCCAGTACTTC CASSPDRVKETQYF TRBV27 TRBD1 TRBJ2-5 .
TGTGCCAGCAGTGGAGGCCCTAACCATGAGCAGTTCTTC CASSGGPNHEQFF TRBV6-4 . TRBJ2-1 .
TGCAGCGTCGCCACCAGCGGGCCAGCCTACGAGCAGTACTTC CSVATSGPAYEQYF TRBV29-1 . TRBJ2-7 .
TGTGCCAGCAGCGGGGACCCGACGCGCGAGCAGTACTTC CASSGDPTREQYF TRBV7-9 . TRBJ2-7 .
TGCGCCAGAGCGGGAGAGGGCACCGGGGAGCTGTTTTTT CARAGEGTGELFF TRBV10-2 TRBD2 TRBJ2-2 .
TGTGCCAGTACTCCGGGCACAGGGGCCGGCAATCAGCCCCAGCATTTT CASTPGTGAGNQPQHF TRBV19 TRBD1 TRBJ1-5 .
TGTGCCAGCAGCCAATTCCCCGGCGGCCGTTCCTACGAGCAGTACTTC CASSQFPGGRSYEQYF TRBV3-1 . TRBJ2-7 .
TGTGCCAGCAGACCGGACGGACGGCGTGAAAAACTGTTTTTT CASRPDGRREKLFF TRBV12-3/TRBV12-4 . TRBJ1-4 .
TGTGCCAGCACGGTGACGGGGTCAGGGGAGCTGTTTTTT CASTVTGSGELFF TRBV25-1 . TRBJ2-2 .
TGTGCCAGCAGTTCGGCCGGGACAGGGGAAGTTGCAACTAATGAAAAACTGTTTTTT CASSSAGTGEVATNEKLFF TRBV6-5 TRBD1 TRBJ1-4 .
TGTGCCAGCAGCCAAGAGGACACGGGCCATCCTAATTCACCCCTCCACTTT CASSQEDTGHPNSPLHF TRBV3-1 . TRBJ1-6 .
TGTGCTAGTGGTTCGACCCAACCGGGGACTACGAATGAGCAGTTCTTC CASGSTQPGTTNEQFF TRBV12-5 TRBD2 TRBJ2-1 .
TGCAGTGCTAGAAGTAGGTCCCACTCCTACGAGCAGTACTTC CSARSRSHSYEQYF TRBV20-1 . TRBJ2-7 .
TGTGCCAGCAGCTCGAATGGACTAGCGGGAGACCCATGGGAGCAGTACTTC CASSSNGLAGDPWEQYF TRBV7-9 TRBD2 TRBJ2-7 .
TGCAGTGCCATTAGTCGGCAGAGGAGCTACGAGCAGTACTTC CSAISRQRSYEQYF TRBV20-1 . TRBJ2-7 .
TGCAGCGTTGTAGGGGGGACAGGGGCCCACACCGGGGAGCTGTTTTTT CSVVGGTGAHTGELFF TRBV29-1 TRBD1 TRBJ2-2 .
TGTGCCAGCAGTTACTCAGTGTTTGCGGGAGGGGGGTATACTGGAGATGAGCAGTTCTTC CASSYSVFAGGGYTGDEQFF TRBV6-2/TRBV6-3 TRBD2 TRBJ2-1 .
TGTGCCAGCAGCTCCGGGTGGGGCGAGCAGTTCTTC CASSSGWGEQFF TRBV5-6 . TRBJ2-1 .
TGTGCCAGCAGCCATCCCACAGGTGGGGACACTGAAGCTTTCTTT CASSHPTGGDTEAFF TRBV3-1 . TRBJ1-1 .
TGTGCCAGCAGCCCTCCTAGCGGGAGTGGCCACGAGCAGTACTTC CASSPPSGSGHEQYF TRBV7-9 TRBD2 TRBJ2-7 .
TGTGCCAGCAGTTACACAATAGCGGGGCGAGGGGCGTACGAGCAGTACTTC CASSYTIAGRGAYEQYF TRBV6-5 TRBD2 TRBJ2-7 .
TGTGCCAGCAGTGGGACTAGCGGGAGGAAATTTCAAGAGACCCAGTACTTC CASSGTSGRKFQETQYF TRBV3-1 TRBD2 TRBJ2-5 .
TGTGCCAGCAGCCAAGGTGTCCGCGCGAAATTCCAAGAGACCCAGTACTTC CASSQGVRAKFQETQYF TRBV14 . TRBJ2-5 .
TGTGCCAGTACTCTATTCGCGGGTCAGCCCCAGCATTTT CASTLFAGQPQHF TRBV19 . TRBJ1-5 .
TGTGCCAGCAGTCTCGCCGGATACTCTAACTATGGCTACACCTTC CASSLAGYSNYGYTF TRBV7-9 . TRBJ1-2 .
TGTGCCAGTAGTATCGTCCCAGGGCCGGCGTCTGAAGCTTTCTTT CASSIVPGPASEAFF TRBV19 . TRBJ1-1 .
TGTGCCAGCAGCGTAGCCCGTGGGGAAACCGGGGAGCTGTTTTTT CASSVARGETGELFF TRBV9 . TRBJ2-2 .
TGTGCCAGCAGTGAAGTGTCTAGCGGTAGGGAGACCCAGTACTTC CASSEVSSGRETQYF TRBV2 TRBD2 TRBJ2-5 .
TGCAGCGTTGAAGGGACTAGCGCCTACAATGAGCAGTTCTTC CSVEGTSAYNEQFF TRBV29-1 TRBD2 TRBJ2-1 .
TGTGCCAGCAGCCAAGTCGCGGGAGGGCCTTACACCGGGGAGCTGTTTTTT CASSQVAGGPYTGELFF TRBV3-1 TRBD2 TRBJ2-2 .
TGTGCCAGCAGCCGCAGGGCAGGATTCAATGAGCAGTTCTTC CASSRRAGFNEQFF TRBV12-3/TRBV12-4 . TRBJ2-1 once
TGTGCCAGTAGTATGGGGGGACTCCGAGCTTTCTTT CASSMGGLRAFF TRBV19 . TRBJ1-1 .
TGTGCCAGCAGCCGGATGTCGGGGAGCAATCAGCCCCAGCATTTT CASSRMSGSNQPQHF TRBV7-6 . TRBJ1-5 .
TGTGCCAGCAGTTTGGGGGCGGAAGCTTTCTTT CASSLGAEAFF TRBV12-3/TRBV12-4 . TRBJ1-1 few
TGTGCCAGCAGTGAAGCCGGTAGCCCGGTCGGCAATCAGCCCCAGCATTTT CASSEAGSPVGNQPQHF TRBV2 . TRBJ1-5 once
TGCGCCAGCAGCCAAGAACTAGCGGATTCCTACGAGCAGTACTTC CASSQELADSYEQYF TRBV4-1 TRBD2 TRBJ2-7 .
TGTGCCAGCAGCTTAGCGTGGGGACTAGCGGGAGTTTCTAGCTCCTACGAGCAGTACTTC CASSLAWGLAGVSSSYEQYF TRBV11-1 TRBD2 TRBJ2-7 .
TGTGCCAGCAGCCTCCGGACAGGAGAGACCCAGTACTTC CASSLRTGETQYF TRBV7-6 TRBD1 TRBJ2-5 .
TGTGCCAGCAGCTACCGGGACAGCGTTGAAGAGACCCAGTACTTC CASSYRDSVEETQYF TRBV3-1 TRBD1 TRBJ2-5 .
TGTGCCAGCAGCTCCGGACAGAGCAGTGGTGAAAAACTGTTTTTT CASSSGQSSGEKLFF TRBV11-2 . TRBJ1-4 .
TGTGCCAGCAGCCCTGGGACAGGACCTGGAAAACTGTTTTTT CASSPGTGPGKLFF TRBV9 TRBD1 TRBJ1-4 .
TGCAGTGACCTTGTCGGCTATGGCTACACCTTC CSDLVGYGYTF TRBV29-1 . TRBJ1-2 .
TGTGCCAGCGAAGGCGGGAGTAATGAGCAGTTCTTC CASEGGSNEQFF TRBV28 TRBD2 TRBJ2-1 once
TGCAGTGCTAGAGATGAACAGCCTTCCTACGAGCAGTACTTC CSARDEQPSYEQYF TRBV20-1 . TRBJ2-7 .
TGTGCCTGGAGTGCGAGCGGGTGGAGGGATGAGCAGTTCTTC CAWSASGWRDEQFF TRBV30 . TRBJ2-1 .
TGTGCCACCAGCAGAGACTTTTACAGGGTAATGAGAGGGCCTGGCACTGAAGCTTTCTTT CATSRDFYRVMRGPGTEAFF TRBV15 . TRBJ1-1 .
TGCGCCAGCAGCTTGGCCCTGGGGAAGAACACCGGGGAGCTGTTTTTT CASSLALGKNTGELFF TRBV5-1 . TRBJ2-2 .